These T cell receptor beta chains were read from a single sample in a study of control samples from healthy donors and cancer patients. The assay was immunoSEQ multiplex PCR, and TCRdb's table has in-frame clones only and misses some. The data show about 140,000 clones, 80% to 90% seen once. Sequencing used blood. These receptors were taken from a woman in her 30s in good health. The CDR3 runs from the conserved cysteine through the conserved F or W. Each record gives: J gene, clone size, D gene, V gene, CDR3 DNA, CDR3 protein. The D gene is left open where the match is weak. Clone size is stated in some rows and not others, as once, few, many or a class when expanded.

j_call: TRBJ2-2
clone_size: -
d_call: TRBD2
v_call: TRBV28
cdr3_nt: TGTGCCAGCAGTTTCCCCCCGGGGGGGTTTCCAACCGGGGAGCTGTTTTTT
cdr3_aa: CASSFPPGGFPTGELFF

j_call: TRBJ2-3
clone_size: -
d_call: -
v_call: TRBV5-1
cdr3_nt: TGCGCCAGCAGCTTGTCAGGGTATGAGACAGATACGCAGTATTTT
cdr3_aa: CASSLSGYETDTQYF

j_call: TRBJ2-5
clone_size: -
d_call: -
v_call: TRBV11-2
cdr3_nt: TGTGCCAGCAGCTTAAACAGTCAAGAGACCCAGTACTTC
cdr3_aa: CASSLNSQETQYF

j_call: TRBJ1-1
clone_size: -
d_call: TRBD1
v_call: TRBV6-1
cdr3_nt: TGTGCCAGCAGTGAAATCCGTCCGGGACAGGGGAACACTGAAGCTTTCTTT
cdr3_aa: CASSEIRPGQGNTEAFF

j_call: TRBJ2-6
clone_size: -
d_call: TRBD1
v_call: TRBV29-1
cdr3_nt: TGCAGCGCGGGACAGCCCAACGTCCTGACTTTC
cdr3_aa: CSAGQPNVLTF

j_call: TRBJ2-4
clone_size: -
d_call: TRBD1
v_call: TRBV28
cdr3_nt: TGTGCCAGCAGTTTCAGCGGGACAGGGGTAGAAAACATTCAGTACTTC
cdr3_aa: CASSFSGTGVENIQYF

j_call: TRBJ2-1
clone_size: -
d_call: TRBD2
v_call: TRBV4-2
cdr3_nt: TGTGCCAGCAGCCCCTTAGCGGGTACCTACAATGAGCAGTTCTTC
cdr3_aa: CASSPLAGTYNEQFF

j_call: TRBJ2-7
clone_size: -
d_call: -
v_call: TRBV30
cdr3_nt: TGTGCCTGGGACCGGACGAATTCAAGGGGGGAGCAGTACTTC
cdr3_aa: CAWDRTNSRGEQYF

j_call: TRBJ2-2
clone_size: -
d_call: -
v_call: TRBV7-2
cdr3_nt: TGTGCCAGCAGCGTGGACGGGTCGAACACCGGGGAGCTGTTTTTT
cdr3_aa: CASSVDGSNTGELFF

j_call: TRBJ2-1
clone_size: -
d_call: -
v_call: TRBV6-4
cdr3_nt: TGTGCCAGCAGCGACAGCAGGGTCGACGAGCAGTTCTTC
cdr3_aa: CASSDSRVDEQFF

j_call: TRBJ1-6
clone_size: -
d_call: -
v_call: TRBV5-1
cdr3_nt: TGCGCCAGCAGCTTGGACAGGCCTGCCAATTCACCCCTCCACTTT
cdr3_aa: CASSLDRPANSPLHF

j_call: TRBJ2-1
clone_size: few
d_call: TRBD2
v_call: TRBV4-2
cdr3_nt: TGTGCCAGCAGCCCACAACCACTAGCGGGAGGGCCGGATGAGCAGTTCTTC
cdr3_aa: CASSPQPLAGGPDEQFF

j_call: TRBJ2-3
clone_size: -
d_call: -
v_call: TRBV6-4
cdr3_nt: TGTGCCAGCAGTGACGCTTGGAGCACAGATACGCAGTATTTT
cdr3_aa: CASSDAWSTDTQYF

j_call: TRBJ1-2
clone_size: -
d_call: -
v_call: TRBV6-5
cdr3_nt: TGTGCCAGCAGTTGGGGTGAAGGGGTTGCTGGCTACACCTTC
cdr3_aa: CASSWGEGVAGYTF

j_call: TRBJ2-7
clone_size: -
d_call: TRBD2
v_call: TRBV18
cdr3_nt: TGTGCCAGCTCACCAGCGGGGACTAGCGGCTACGAGCAGTACTTC
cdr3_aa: CASSPAGTSGYEQYF

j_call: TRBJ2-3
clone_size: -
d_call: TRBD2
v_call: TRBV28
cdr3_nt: TGTGCCAGCGTCCCCTCTAGCGGGAGAAGAGCAGATACGCAGTATTTT
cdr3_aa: CASVPSSGRRADTQYF

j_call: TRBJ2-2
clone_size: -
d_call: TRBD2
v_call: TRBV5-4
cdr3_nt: TGTGCCAGCAGACGATCGGCGGGAGATAGCACCGGGGAGCTGTTTTTT
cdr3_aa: CASRRSAGDSTGELFF

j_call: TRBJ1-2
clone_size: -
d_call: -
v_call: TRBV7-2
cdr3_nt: TGTGCCAGCAGCTTAGCGGTGGTGGGGACGGATGGCTACACCTTC
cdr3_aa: CASSLAVVGTDGYTF

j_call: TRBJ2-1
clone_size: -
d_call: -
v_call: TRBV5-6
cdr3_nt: TGTGCCAGCAGCCAGGAAGCTAGGGCGGCCTACAATGAGCAGTTCTTC
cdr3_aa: CASSQEARAAYNEQFF

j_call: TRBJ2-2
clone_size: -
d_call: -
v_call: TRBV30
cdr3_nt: TGTGCCTATCCTCCGGGAGCGACCACCGGGGAGCTGTTTTTT
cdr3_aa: CAYPPGATTGELFF

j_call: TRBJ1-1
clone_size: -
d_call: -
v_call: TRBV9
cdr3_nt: TGTGCCGGTTCCTCAGGTCCAGAGGGCACTGAAGCTTTCTTT
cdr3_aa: CAGSSGPEGTEAFF

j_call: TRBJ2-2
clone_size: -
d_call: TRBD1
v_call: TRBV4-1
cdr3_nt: TGCGCCAGCAGCCTGACAGGGGGGGTCGGGGAGCTGTTTTTT
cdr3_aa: CASSLTGGVGELFF

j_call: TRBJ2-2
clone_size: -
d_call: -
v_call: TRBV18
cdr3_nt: TGTGCCAGCTCACCCTTGTGGATCGGGGAGCTGTTTTTT
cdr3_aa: CASSPLWIGELFF

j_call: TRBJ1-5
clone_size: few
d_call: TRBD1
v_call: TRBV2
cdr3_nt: TGTGCCAGCAGGGGACAGGGCGATCAGCCCCAGCATTTT
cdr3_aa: CASRGQGDQPQHF

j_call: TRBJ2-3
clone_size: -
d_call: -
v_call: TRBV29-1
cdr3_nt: TGCAGCGTTGACGTTGAAAGCACAGATACGCAGTATTTT
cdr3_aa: CSVDVESTDTQYF